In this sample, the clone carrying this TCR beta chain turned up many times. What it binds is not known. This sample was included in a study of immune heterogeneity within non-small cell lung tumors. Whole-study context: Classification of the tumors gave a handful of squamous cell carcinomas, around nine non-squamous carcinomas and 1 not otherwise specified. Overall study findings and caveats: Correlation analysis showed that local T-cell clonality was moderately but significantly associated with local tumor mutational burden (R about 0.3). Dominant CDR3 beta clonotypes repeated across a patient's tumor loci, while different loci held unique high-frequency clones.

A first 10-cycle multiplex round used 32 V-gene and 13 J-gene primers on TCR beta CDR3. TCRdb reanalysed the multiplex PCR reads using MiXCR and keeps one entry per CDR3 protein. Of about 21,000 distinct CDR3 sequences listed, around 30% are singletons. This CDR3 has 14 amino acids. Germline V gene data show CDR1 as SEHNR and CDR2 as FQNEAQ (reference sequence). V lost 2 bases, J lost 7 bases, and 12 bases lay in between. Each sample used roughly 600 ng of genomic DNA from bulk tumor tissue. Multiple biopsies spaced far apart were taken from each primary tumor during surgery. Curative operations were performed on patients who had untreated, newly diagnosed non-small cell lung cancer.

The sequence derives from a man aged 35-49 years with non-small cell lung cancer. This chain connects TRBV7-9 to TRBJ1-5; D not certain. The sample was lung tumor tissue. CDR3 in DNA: TGTGCCAGCAGCTTATTGGATGCGACCCAGCCCCAGCATTTT. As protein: CASSLLDATQPQHF.